This TCR beta chain was sequenced during a study of Ad26.COV2.S vaccination and SARS-CoV-2 variants. Study overall: Intramuscular Ad26.COV2.S doses were given once or twice, 56 days apart.

Notes on the study in general: Relative to placebo recipients, vaccine recipients exhibited elevated spike-specific TCR breadth.

Only in-frame clones appear in the TCRdb table, and some are missing; sequencing was by immunoSEQ multiplex PCR. The sample consists of over 400,000 clones, roughly 90% of them appearing once. The treatment: roughly 20 received Ad26.COV2.S at low or high dose, single or two shots; 5 received placebo; per-sample allocation not given. On day 63 after the first injection, vaccine and placebo recipients gave samples. V gave up 0 bases and J gave up 6 bases; unmatched junction bases: 6. Germline V gene data show CDR1 as GTSNPN and CDR2 as SVGIG (reference sequence). The CDR3 contains 15 residues. Details on this clone: Antigen specificity is unknown.

This specimen was peripheral blood, taken in a trial of Ad26.COV2.S vaccine versus placebo. The sequence was collected from a person between 18 and 65 years old who received the Ad26.COV2.S COVID-19 vaccine or a placebo. The chain has TRBV30 and TRBJ2-3, with 10 bases fitting TRBD2. CDR3 in DNA: TGTGCCTGGAGTGTAGGGCTAGCGGGGGTCGATACGCAGTATTTT. Translating it yields CAWSVGLAGVDTQYF.